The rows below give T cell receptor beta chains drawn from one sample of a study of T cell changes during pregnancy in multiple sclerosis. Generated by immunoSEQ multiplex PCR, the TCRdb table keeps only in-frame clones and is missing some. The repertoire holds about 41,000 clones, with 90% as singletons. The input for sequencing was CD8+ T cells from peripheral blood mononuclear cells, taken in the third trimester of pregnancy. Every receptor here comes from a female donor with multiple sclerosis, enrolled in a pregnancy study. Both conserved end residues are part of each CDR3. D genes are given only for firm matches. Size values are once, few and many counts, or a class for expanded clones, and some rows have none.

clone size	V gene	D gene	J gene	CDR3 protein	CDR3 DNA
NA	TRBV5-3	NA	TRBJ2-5	CARSLRRETQYF	TGTGCCAGAAGCTTGAGGAGGGAGACCCAGTACTTC
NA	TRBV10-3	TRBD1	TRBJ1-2	CAITDNRGTNYGYTF	TGTGCCATCACCGATAACAGGGGCACCAACTATGGCTACACCTTC
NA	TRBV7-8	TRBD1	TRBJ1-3	CASSSAGQHSGNTIYF	TGTGCCAGCAGCTCGGCGGGACAGCATTCTGGAAACACCATATATTTT
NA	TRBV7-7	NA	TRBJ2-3	CASSLTGSARDTQYF	TGTGCTAGCAGCTTAACTGGGTCTGCCAGGGATACGCAGTATTTT
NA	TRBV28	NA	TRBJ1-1	CASSLQGGTEAFF	TGTGCCAGCAGTCTACAGGGAGGGACTGAAGCTTTCTTT
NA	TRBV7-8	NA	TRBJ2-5	CASSLGRPPKQETQYF	TGTGCCAGCAGCTTGGGCCGACCTCCGAAACAAGAGACCCAGTACTTC
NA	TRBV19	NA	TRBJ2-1	CASSIGGGSFSYNEQFF	TGTGCCAGTAGTATAGGCGGGGGCTCTTTCTCCTACAATGAGCAGTTCTTC
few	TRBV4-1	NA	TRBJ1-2	CASSQDGGVHGYTF	TGCGCCAGCAGCCAAGATGGGGGGGTGCATGGCTACACCTTC
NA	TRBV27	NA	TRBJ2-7	CASSPRGGKSNEQYF	TGTGCCAGCAGTCCGCGTGGGGGGAAGTCTAACGAGCAGTACTTC
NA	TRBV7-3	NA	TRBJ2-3	CASSPYGIGADTQYF	TGTGCCAGCAGCCCTTATGGTATAGGGGCAGATACGCAGTATTTT
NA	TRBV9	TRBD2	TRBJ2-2	CASSAPGASGRADTGELFF	TGTGCCAGCAGCGCCCCGGGGGCTAGCGGGAGGGCCGACACCGGGGAGCTGTTTTTT
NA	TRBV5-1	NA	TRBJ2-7	CASSFSDPYEQYF	TGCGCCAGCAGCTTCTCAGATCCCTACGAGCAGTACTTC
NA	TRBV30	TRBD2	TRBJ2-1	CAWSRTSGSDEQFF	TGTGCCTGGAGTCGGACTAGCGGGAGTGATGAGCAGTTCTTC
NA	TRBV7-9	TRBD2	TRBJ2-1	CASSQTSGRASEQFF	TGTGCCAGCAGCCAGACTAGCGGGAGGGCAAGTGAGCAGTTCTTC
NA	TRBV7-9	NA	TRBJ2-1	CASSLEGGTYNEQFF	TGTGCCAGCAGCTTAGAAGGAGGGACCTACAATGAGCAGTTCTTC
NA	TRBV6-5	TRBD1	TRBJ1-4	CASRQGANEKLFF	TGTGCCAGCAGGCAGGGGGCGAACGAAAAACTGTTTTTT
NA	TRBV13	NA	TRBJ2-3	CASKAPGEGRTDTQYF	TGTGCCAGCAAGGCACCAGGGGAGGGCCGCACAGATACGCAGTATTTT
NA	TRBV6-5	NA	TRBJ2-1	CASGANEQFF	TGTGCCAGCGGGGCCAATGAGCAGTTCTTC
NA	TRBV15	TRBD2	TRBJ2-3	CATGSGDSLYTDTQYF	TGTGCCACCGGGAGCGGGGACTCACTCTACACAGATACGCAGTATTTT
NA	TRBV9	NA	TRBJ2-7	CASSADPAAAYEQYF	TGTGCCAGCAGCGCTGACCCTGCAGCGGCCTACGAGCAGTACTTC
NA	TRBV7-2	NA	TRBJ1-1	CASSLTLASTEAFF	TGTGCCAGCAGCCTCACACTAGCCTCCACTGAAGCTTTCTTT
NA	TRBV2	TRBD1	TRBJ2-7	CASSEGTGLYEQYF	TGTGCCAGCAGTGAAGGGACAGGGCTATACGAGCAGTACTTC
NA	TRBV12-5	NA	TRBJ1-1	CASAQGVTEAFF	TGTGCTAGTGCCCAAGGGGTGACTGAAGCTTTCTTT
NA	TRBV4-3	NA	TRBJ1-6	CASSPEVNIIGGSYNSPLHF	TGCGCCAGCAGCCCCGAGGTAAACATCATAGGAGGCTCCTATAATTCACCCCTCCACTTT
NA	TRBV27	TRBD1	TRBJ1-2	CASSSPRRGHGYTF	TGTGCCAGCAGTTCCCCTCGCAGGGGGCATGGCTACACCTTC
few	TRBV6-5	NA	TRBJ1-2	CASSSSYGYTF	TGTGCCAGCAGTTCGTCCTATGGCTACACCTTC
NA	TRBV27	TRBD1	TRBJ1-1	CASSTWTGQNTEAFF	TGTGCCAGCAGTACGTGGACAGGACAGAACACTGAAGCTTTCTTT
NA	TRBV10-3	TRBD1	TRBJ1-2	CATETGGANGYTF	TGTGCCACCGAGACAGGGGGCGCGAATGGCTACACCTTC
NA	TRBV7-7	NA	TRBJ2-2	CASSLGQYTGELFF	TGTGCTAGCAGCTTAGGGCAGTATACCGGGGAGCTGTTTTTT
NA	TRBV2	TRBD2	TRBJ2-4	CASSEVLAGIQYF	TGTGCCAGCAGTGAAGTGCTAGCGGGGATTCAGTACTTC
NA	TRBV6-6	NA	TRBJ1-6	CASSISGEHHSPLHF	TGTGCCAGCAGTATCTCGGGGGAACACCATTCACCCCTCCACTTT
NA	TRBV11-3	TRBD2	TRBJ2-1	CASSQTSGVSYNEQFF	TGTGCCAGCAGCCAGACTAGCGGGGTCTCCTACAATGAGCAGTTCTTC
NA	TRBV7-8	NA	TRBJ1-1	CASSLAEGDTEAFF	TGTGCCAGCAGCTTAGCGGAAGGAGACACTGAAGCTTTCTTT
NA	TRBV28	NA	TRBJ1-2	CASSFRGNYGYTF	TGTGCCAGCAGTTTTCGAGGAAACTATGGCTACACCTTC
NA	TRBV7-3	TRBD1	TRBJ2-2	CASSPIPGQGRNTGELFF	TGTGCCAGCAGCCCGATCCCGGGACAGGGCCGGAACACCGGGGAGCTGTTTTTT
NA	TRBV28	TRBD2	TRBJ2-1	CASSFGLAGENEQFF	TGTGCCAGCAGTTTTGGGCTAGCGGGAGAAAATGAGCAGTTCTTC
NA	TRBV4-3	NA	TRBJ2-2	CASSQDEDTGELFF	TGCGCCAGCAGCCAAGATGAGGACACCGGGGAGCTGTTTTTT
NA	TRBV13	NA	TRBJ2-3	CASSPSAGLADTQYF	TGTGCCAGCAGCCCCTCAGCGGGTTTGGCAGATACGCAGTATTTT
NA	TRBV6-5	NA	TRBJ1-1	CASRVALNTEAFF	TGTGCCAGCAGGGTTGCGTTGAACACTGAAGCTTTCTTT
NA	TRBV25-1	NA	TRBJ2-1	CASSDGLEGYNEQFF	TGTGCCAGCAGTGATGGCTTGGAGGGATACAATGAGCAGTTCTTC
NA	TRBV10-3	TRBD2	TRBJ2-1	CAIGSGGAVDEQFF	TGTGCCATCGGGAGCGGGGGGGCCGTAGATGAGCAGTTCTTC
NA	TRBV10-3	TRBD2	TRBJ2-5	CAISGGSGQETQYF	TGTGCCATCAGCGGGGGGTCAGGCCAAGAGACCCAGTACTTC